This TCR beta chain was retrieved from a study of blood T cell repertoires in COVID-19. Study information: Collection of acute and convalescent COVID-19 samples took place in the United States, Italy and Spain. T cells, B-cell-depleted T cells, or PBMCs provided the cDNA or gDNA that served as material.

V shed 7 bases and J 8 bases; nucleotides not matched to a gene: 17. CDR1 and CDR2 from the germline V gene are MDHEN and SYDVKM. The CDR3 covers 16 residues. This clone has more than one count but fewer than ten. In the study's own analysis: Amplification of reference gene primers was used by the study to estimate nucleated cell counts. Sequenced by immunoSEQ multiplex PCR; TCRdb stores in-frame clones only, minus some. D and trimming come from the DNA, and the V and J calls and clone size come from that table. The sample records approximately 150,000 clones, roughly 87% being singletons. The chain recombines TRBV28 with TRBJ1-2; 9 bases map to TRBD1. The clonotype was recovered from a woman in her fifties or sixties who had recovered from COVID-19. The sample taken for sequencing was peripheral blood. The CDR3 is CASTLPGQGNLLGYTF. The DNA of the CDR3 is TGTGCCAGCACCTTACCGGGACAGGGAAATTTACTCGGCTACACCTTC.